These 10 T cell receptor beta chains originate from one sample sequenced in a study of shared clonotypes between healthy human individuals. The repertoire was sequenced with immunoSEQ multiplex PCR; TCRdb's copy has only in-frame clones and lacks some. The data show over 2 million clones, roughly 95% seen once. The sequenced sample consisted of naive CD4+ T cells sorted from blood. Sample subset: CD45RA+ positively selected. Receptors were obtained from a man aged 18-30 years in good health.

The rearrangement links TRBV7-9 to TRBJ1-4; D ambiguous. V shed 3 bases and J shed 3 bases, with 5 bases lying between them. Germline lookup yields CDR1 SEHNR and CDR2 FQNEAQ (reference sequence). The length of the CDR3 is 13 residues. CDR3: CASSFTANEKLFF. The CDR3 DNA is TGTGCCAGCAGCTTCACTGCTAATGAAAAACTGTTTTTT.

This chain uses TRBV6-1 with TRBJ2-7, with D uncertain. With 7 bases removed from V and 0 bases from J, the gap between germline ends came to 13 bases. In germline, CDR1 is MNHNS, CDR2 SASEGT. The CDR3 spans 14 residues. The CDR3 reads CASTGRIVSYEQYF. DNA of the CDR3: TGTGCCAGCACCGGACGCATAGTCTCCTACGAGCAGTACTTC.

The chain carries TRBV7-3 and TRBJ2-3; 7 bases align to TRBD1. Germline CDR1 SGHTA, CDR2 FQGTGA. This CDR3 spans 14 amino acids. The trim removed 5 bases at V and 0 bases at J, leaving 2 bases unmatched. CDR3 sequence (DNA): TGTGCCAGCAGCCAAGGGGGCAGCACAGATACGCAGTATTTT. Its translation is CASSQGGSTDTQYF.

The genes are TRBV5-1 and TRBJ1-2; D not certain. Germline V lookup: CDR1 SGHRS, CDR2 YFSETQ. This CDR3 spans 12 amino acids. V was shortened by 4 bases and J by 5 bases, with 9 bases between the two germline ends. CDR3 nucleotide sequence: TGCGCCAGCAGCACCGACAAGTATGGCTACACCTTC. It encodes CASSTDKYGYTF. The variable domain in full, completed from reference TRBV5-1 and TRBJ1-2, reads KAGVTQTPRYLIKTRGQQVTLSCSPISGHRSVSWYQQTPGQGLQFLFEYFSETQRNKGNFPGRFSGRQFSNSRSEMNVSTLELGDSALYLCASSTDKYGYTFGSGTRLTVV.

In its sample, this clone was seen once. The V call is TRBV5-1, the J call TRBJ2-1; the D is unclear. Per the germline V gene, CDR1 is SGHRS and CDR2 is YFSETQ. The CDR3 extends over 13 amino acids. V gave up 7 bases and J gave up 7 bases, with 15 bases separating them. CDR3 in DNA: TGCGCCAGCCGTTCTGGAGCCGGGAATGAGCAGTTCTTC. Protein: CASRSGAGNEQFF.

The chain employs TRBV5-6 and TRBJ1-5, with 9 bases lining up with TRBD1. Germline V lookup: CDR1 SGHDT, CDR2 YYEEEE. V lost 0 bases to trimming and J lost 2 bases; unmatched junction nucleotides: 0. CDR3 length: 15 residues. The CDR3 here is CASSLGDRGNQPQHF. The CDR3 DNA sequence: TGTGCCAGCAGCTTGGGGGACAGGGGCAATCAGCCCCAGCATTTT.

This clone was seen only once. This rearrangement joins TRBV5-4 to TRBJ1-2; TRBD1 might be the D (6 bases). This CDR3 contains 14 residues. The V and J ends lost 3 bases and 6 bases respectively, with 15 bases between them. The germline V gene encodes CDR1 SGHNT and CDR2 YYREEE (reference sequence). As DNA, the CDR3 is TGTGCCAGCAGCTCGCCGGGACAAGATCATGGCTACACCTTC. The encoded protein is CASSSPGQDHGYTF.

V is TRBV9 and J is TRBJ2-5, with 14 bases lining up with TRBD2. The V gene's germline CDR1 is SGDLS and CDR2 YYNGEE. V lost 3 bases, J lost 4 bases, and 8 bases stayed unmatched. The CDR3 covers 17 residues. CDR3 sequence: CASSDGTSGGFGETQYF. The CDR3 coding sequence is TGTGCCAGCAGCGATGGGACTAGCGGGGGTTTCGGAGAGACCCAGTACTTC.

In this sample, this clone turned up many times. This chain connects TRBV11-2 to TRBJ2-7, with TRBD1 as a possible D gene (6 bases). Trimming took off 2 bases at V and 3 bases at J, with 8 bases between the two ends. The CDR3 is made up of 13 amino acids. Germline V gene sequence: CDR1 SGHAT, CDR2 FQNNGV. The CDR3 DNA reads TGTGCCAGCAGCTTAAAGGGGGTCTACGAGCAGTACTTC. It codes for CASSLKGVYEQYF.

The chain has TRBV11-3 and TRBJ2-4; TRBD2 might be the D (6 bases). V dropped 5 bases and J dropped 9 bases, with 17 bases sitting between them. From germline, CDR1 is SGHNT and CDR2 YENEEA. The length of the CDR3 is 14 residues. The CDR3 DNA follows: TGTGCCAGCAGCCCCCCGGGAGACGGGGGCATTCAGTACTTC. It codes for CASSPPGDGGIQYF. Based on the CDR3 plus reference TRBV11-3 and TRBJ2-4, the full variable domain is EAGVVQSPRYKIIEKKQPVAFWCNPISGHNTLYWYLQNLGQGPELLIRYENEEAVDDSQLPKDRFSAERLKGVDSTLKIQPAELGDSAVYLCASSPPGDGGIQYFGAGTRLSVL.